This passage covers 17 T cell receptor beta chains from one sample sequenced in a study of T cell changes during pregnancy in multiple sclerosis (dated by TCRdb to between 2019 and 2020). Receptors were amplified or captured by the immunoSEQ multiplex PCR assay. TCRdb mirrors the immuneACCESS table, restricted to in-frame sequences. Some clones are absent from its copies; in checked studies, under half trace to an unresolved V gene, and the reason for the others is unknown. The sample yields about 43,000 clones; 85% to 90% were counted once. The ten largest make up roughly 4.5% of the sample. The sample here was peripheral blood, taken in the second trimester of pregnancy. These receptors all come from a female donor in good health, enrolled as a control in a pregnancy study.

The rearrangement links TRBV7-2 to TRBJ1-5, with a possible D match to TRBD1 (5 bases). This CDR3 is 15 amino acids long. The germline gives CDR1 SGHTA, CDR2 FQGNSA. V gave up 1 base and J gave up 3 bases, with 10 bases separating them. The CDR3 region is CASSLVGGVNQPQHF. The CDR3 coding sequence is TGTGCCAGCAGCTTAGTTGGGGGGGTCAATCAGCCCCAGCATTTT.

The rearrangement uses TRBV5-6 and TRBJ2-7; 8 bases match TRBD1. Germline trimming cut 4 bases from V and 5 bases from J; bases unmatched to any gene: 5. The germline V gene encodes CDR1 SGHDT and CDR2 YYEEEE. This CDR3 contains 13 residues. This CDR3 reads CASSTDRGDEQYF. For the CDR3, the DNA is TGTGCCAGCAGCACTGACAGGGGAGACGAGCAGTACTTC.

The chain employs TRBV11-3 and TRBJ2-1; D is undetermined. Trimming pared 3 bases from V and 0 bases from J, leaving 15 bases between. This CDR3 comprises 17 residues. Germline V gene data show CDR1 as SGHNT and CDR2 as YENEEA. The DNA of the CDR3 is TGTGCCAGCAGCTTCTCGACTGGATTCAGCTCCTACAATGAGCAGTTCTTC. Translation gives CASSFSTGFSSYNEQFF.

The chain recombines TRBV18 with TRBJ2-3; maybe TRBD1 (6 bases). Trimming removed 0 bases at V and 2 bases at J, with 15 bases between. Germline CDR1 KGHSH, CDR2 LQKENI. The CDR3 length is 17 residues. The chain's CDR3 is CASSPPVTGINTDTQYF. CDR3 DNA: TGTGCCAGCTCACCACCGGTAACAGGGATTAACACAGATACGCAGTATTTT.

The chain is built from TRBV11-1 and TRBJ2-2, with 13 bases fitting TRBD2. From germline, CDR1 is SGHAT and CDR2 FQDESV (reference sequence). V shed 3 bases and J 4 bases; nucleotides not matched to a gene: 5. The CDR3 is 17 residues long. The CDR3 region has the DNA TGTGCCAGCAGCTTTAAAGGACTAGCGGGAGTCACCGGGGAGCTGTTTTTT. Translated, it gives CASSFKGLAGVTGELFF.

This chain connects TRBV6-4 to TRBJ1-2; TRBD1 matches at 9 bases. The V gene's germline CDR1 is MRHNA and CDR2 SNTAGT. This CDR3 comprises 13 residues. V lost 4 bases to trimming and J lost 4 bases; unmatched junction nucleotides: 1. The CDR3 is CASSVDRGYGYTF. CDR3 coding DNA: TGTGCCAGCAGTGTGGACAGGGGCTATGGCTACACCTTC.

This clone appeared a single time. The chain is built from TRBV30 and TRBJ2-3; TRBD1 might be the D (6 bases). CDR3 length: 14 amino acids. The germline V gene encodes CDR1 GTSNPN and CDR2 SVGIG (reference sequence). The germline V and J ends were trimmed by 4 bases and 8 bases, with 19 bases remaining between them. Here the CDR3 DNA reads TGTGCCTGGAATTTTGGGGACCCCAGGGGTACGCAGTATTTT. Translating gives CAWNFGDPRGTQYF.

Only a few counts were recorded for this clone. This sequence joins TRBV5-1 and TRBJ1-1; D remains ambiguous. The CDR3 runs 14 residues. Germline V gene data show CDR1 as SGHRS and CDR2 as YFSETQ. Deletions cut 5 bases from V and 0 bases from J, with 11 bases between. The CDR3 coding sequence is TGCGCCAGCAGTTATACCTCAGTGAACACTGAAGCTTTCTTT. Its translation is CASSYTSVNTEAFF.

The V call is TRBV5-6, the J call TRBJ1-1; 11 positions match TRBD1. This CDR3 is 15 amino acids long. V lost 0 bases, J lost 4 bases, and 2 bases stayed unmatched. Germline CDR1 and CDR2: SGHDT and YYEEEE. The CDR3 here is CASSLGTGGVTEAFF. DNA of the CDR3: TGTGCCAGCAGCTTGGGGACAGGGGGCGTCACTGAAGCTTTCTTT.

The V gene is TRBV19, the J gene TRBJ1-5, with TRBD1 matching over 11 bases. Trimming at V came to 3 bases and at J to 4 bases, leaving 5 bases not matched to a gene. The germline CDR1 and CDR2 sequences are LNHDA and SQIVND (reference sequence). This CDR3 comprises 16 residues. The CDR3 coding sequence is TGTGCCAGTAGTATGGAAGGACAGGGGGCAAATCAGCCCCAGCATTTT. Encoded protein: CASSMEGQGANQPQHF. The full variable domain, completed using reference TRBV19 and TRBJ1-5, is DGGITQSPKYLFRKEGQNVTLSCEQNLNHDAMYWYRQDPGQGLRLIYYSQIVNDFQKGDIAEGYSVSREKKESFPLTVTSAQKNPTAFYLCASSMEGQGANQPQHFGDGTRLSIL.

This rearrangement joins TRBV30 to TRBJ1-2, with D uncertain. The CDR3 sequence is 13 residues long. Germline-derived CDR1 and CDR2 are GTSNPN and SVGIG (reference sequence). Trimming stripped 3 bases from V and 8 bases from J, with 16 bases between. As DNA, the CDR3 is TGTGCCTGGAGGGCCAACGCCGAGAGGGGCTACACCTTC. It is translated as CAWRANAERGYTF. Full variable domain (missing parts from reference TRBV30 and TRBJ1-2): SQTIHQWPATLVQPVGSPLSLECTVEGTSNPNLYWYRQAAGRGLQLLFYSVGIGQISSEVPQNLSASRPQDRQFILSSKKLLLSDSGFYLCAWRANAERGYTFGSGTRLTVV.

The chain combines TRBV19 with TRBJ1-1; 9 bases align to TRBD1. The ends lost 5 bases at V and 6 bases at J; junction bases unmatched: 7. The CDR3 totals 14 residues. In germline, CDR1 is LNHDA, CDR2 SQIVND (reference sequence). CDR3 bases: TGTGCCAGTAGTGCCGGGACAGGGTGGGCTGAAGCTTTCTTT. Translated: CASSAGTGWAEAFF. The complete variable domain, with remaining parts taken from reference TRBV19 and TRBJ1-1, reads DGGITQSPKYLFRKEGQNVTLSCEQNLNHDAMYWYRQDPGQGLRLIYYSQIVNDFQKGDIAEGYSVSREKKESFPLTVTSAQKNPTAFYLCASSAGTGWAEAFFGQGTRLTVV.

The CDR3, as DNA: TGTGCCAGCAGTTGGAGGGGTAACACCGGGGAGCTGTTTTTT. Its translation is CASSWRGNTGELFF. V gene TRBV27 combines with J gene TRBJ2-2; maybe TRBD2 (6 bases). The CDR3 length is 14 residues. Germline V gives CDR1 MNHEY, CDR2 SMNVEV (reference sequence). The V gene lost 4 bases and the J gene lost 2 bases, with 8 bases spanning the gap.

The chain has TRBV13 and TRBJ1-2; no clear D gene. In germline, CDR1 is PRHDT, CDR2 FYEKMQ (reference sequence). The CDR3 length is 12 residues. Between the trimmed V and J ends, which lost 7 bases and 4 bases, there was a span of 10 bases. The CDR3 here is CASTGSPYGYTF. The CDR3 DNA reads TGTGCCAGCACCGGGTCCCCCTATGGCTACACCTTC.

The chain couples TRBV2 to TRBJ2-1; D possibly corresponds to TRBD1 (5 bases). This CDR3 comprises 14 residues. V lost 2 bases, J lost 8 bases, and 13 bases lay in between. Germline values: CDR1 SNHLY, CDR2 FYNNEI. The CDR3, as DNA: TGTGCCAGCAGTGAACGGTCAGGGTCCGATGAGCAGTTCTTC. Translated: CASSERSGSDEQFF.

This clone was detected only once. V usage is TRBV10-1 and J usage is TRBJ1-1, with TRBD1 matching 10 bases. This CDR3 contains 17 residues. CDR1 and CDR2 (germline): WNHNN, SYGVQD (reference sequence). V was pared by 0 bases and J by 5 bases, with 9 bases of the junction left unmatched. The CDR3 is CASSESFKGQGKTEAFF. The CDR3 coding sequence is TGCGCCAGCAGTGAGTCCTTCAAGGGACAGGGGAAAACTGAAGCTTTCTTT.

This rearrangement joins TRBV5-1 to TRBJ2-3; TRBD2 matches 16 bases. This CDR3 has 15 residues. The ends lost 4 bases at V and 14 bases at J; junction bases unmatched: 10. The germline CDR1 and CDR2 sequences are SGHRS and YFSETQ. The CDR3, as DNA: TGCGCCAGCAGCCCCCCGGGACTAGCGGGGGGGGTGTCGTATTTT. Encoded protein: CASSPPGLAGGVSYF.